These 19 T cell receptor beta chains were sequenced from one sample in a study of cytotoxic CD8 clonotypes in ibrutinib-treated CLL. Profiled with immunoSEQ multiplex PCR; TCRdb holds only in-frame clones, not every one. The repertoire holds fewer than 200,000 clones, with more than 80% as singletons. Sequencing used PBMCs, obtained after 24 months of ibrutinib treatment. The receptors derive from a human donor with chronic lymphocytic leukemia.

The V gene is TRBV6-6, the J gene TRBJ1-1, with a weak D call TRBD1 (6 bases). The CDR3 extends over 13 amino acids. Germline assignment: CDR1 MNHNY and CDR2 SVGAGI (reference sequence). V was pared by 6 bases and J by 5 bases, with 13 bases between. The CDR3 reads CASSPRGPTEAFF. The CDR3 bases are TGTGCCAGCAGCCCCAGGGGACCGACTGAAGCTTTCTTT.

This clone came up a few times. CDR3 protein: CASSFLKRGRGSGETQYF. The CDR3 DNA is TGTGCCAGCAGCTTTCTTAAGCGCGGGAGAGGTTCAGGAGAGACCCAGTACTTC. The chain uses TRBV5-6 and TRBJ2-5, with 7 bases fitting TRBD2. Losses at the gene ends were 2 bases for V and 4 bases for J; bases not matched to a gene: 17. The germline gives CDR1 SGHDT, CDR2 YYEEEE. The CDR3 is made up of 18 amino acids.

The chain joins TRBV27 to TRBJ2-7; possibly TRBD1 for D (6 bases). V was trimmed by 4 bases and J by 5 bases, leaving 12 bases between them. Per germline, CDR1 MNHEY and CDR2 SMNVEV (reference sequence). The CDR3 sequence is 13 residues long. The CDR3 nucleotides are TGTGCCAGCAGTTACCAGGGGTTCGACGAGCAGTACTTC. Translated, it gives CASSYQGFDEQYF.

The V call is TRBV19, the J call TRBJ1-4; D not resolved. The CDR3 is 16 residues long. Per the germline V gene, CDR1 is LNHDA and CDR2 is SQIVND (reference sequence). Between the trimmed V and J ends, which lost 8 bases and 0 bases, there was a span of 16 bases. CDR3 DNA sequence: TGTGCCAGTGGATGGGGAGAAAGTCCAACTAATGAAAAACTGTTTTTT. Its translation is CASGWGESPTNEKLFF. The full variable domain, rest sourced from reference TRBV19 and TRBJ1-4, is DGGITQSPKYLFRKEGQNVTLSCEQNLNHDAMYWYRQDPGQGLRLIYYSQIVNDFQKGDIAEGYSVSREKKESFPLTVTSAQKNPTAFYLCASGWGESPTNEKLFFGSGTQLSVL.

This rearrangement joins TRBV27 to TRBJ2-7, with 7 nucleotides matching TRBD1. The CDR3 extends over 14 amino acids. CDR1 and CDR2 (germline): MNHEY, SMNVEV (reference sequence). V was clipped by 6 bases and J by 0 bases; unmatched bases: 5. This CDR3 is CASSSGQPSYEQYF. CDR3 coding DNA: TGTGCCAGCAGCTCGGGACAGCCCTCCTACGAGCAGTACTTC.

This clone was picked up a small number of times. V is TRBV29-1 and J is TRBJ1-2; D remains ambiguous. CDR1 is SQVTM and CDR2 is ANQGSEA in the germline V gene. Trimming removed 8 bases from V and 3 bases from J, with 7 bases in between. The CDR3 contains 10 residues. CDR3: CSSPYYGYTF. The CDR3 DNA sequence: TGCAGCTCCCCCTACTATGGCTACACCTTC.

V is TRBV5-4 and J is TRBJ1-1; D remains ambiguous. CDR1 is SGHNT, CDR2 YYREEE, per germline (reference sequence). The CDR3 covers 13 residues. Trimming left V 6 bases short and J 1 base short, with 10 bases between. The CDR3: CASTSGRNTEAFF. DNA of the CDR3: TGTGCCAGCACGAGTGGGAGGAACACTGAAGCTTTCTTT.

The chain recombines TRBV11-2 with TRBJ2-4; D call uncertain. V was trimmed by 1 base and J by 0 bases, leaving 7 bases between them. The CDR3 loop spans 15 amino acids. The germline V gene has CDR1 SGHAT and CDR2 FQNNGV. This chain's CDR3 is CASSLALGAKNIQYF. CDR3 sequence (DNA): TGTGCCAGCAGCTTAGCCCTGGGAGCCAAAAACATTCAGTACTTC.

The genes are TRBV15 and TRBJ2-3; 8 nucleotides agree with TRBD2. Germline CDR1 and CDR2: LNHNV and YYDKDF (reference sequence). CDR3 length equals 18 residues. V lost 1 base to trimming and J lost 0 bases; unmatched junction nucleotides: 9. For the CDR3, the DNA is TGTGCCACCAGCAGAGGGGGGCCCAAGCGGGGGAGCACAGATACGCAGTATTTT. Residues: CATSRGGPKRGSTDTQYF.

The chain joins TRBV12-5 to TRBJ1-5; 8 bases are shared with TRBD1. J was trimmed by 5 bases and V by 6 bases; bases with no gene match: 15. The CDR3 runs to 17 residues. Germline V gene sequence: CDR1 LGHNT, CDR2 FRNRAP. CDR3 DNA sequence: TGTGCTAGTGGACCCCTAACCGGGACAGGTTATTATCAGCCCCAGCATTTT. Its translation is CASGPLTGTGYYQPQHF.

This sequence joins TRBV5-1 and TRBJ2-7; the D gene is possibly TRBD2 (5 bases). Germline V CDR1 and CDR2: SGHRS, YFSETQ. The CDR3 length is 14 residues. The V gene lost 5 bases and the J gene lost 1 base, with 13 bases spanning the gap. CDR3 sequence: CASRAGGGSYEQYF. CDR3 nucleotide sequence: TGCGCCAGCAGAGCTGGAGGCGGATCCTACGAGCAGTACTTC.

The V call is TRBV28, the J call TRBJ1-1; a possible D gene is TRBD1 (5 bases). The CDR3 length is 15 residues. The ends were cut back, 3 bases at V and 1 base at J, with 12 bases in the middle. Looked up from germline, CDR1 is MDHEN and CDR2 is SYDVKM. The CDR3 loop reads CASSFPGTGNTEAFF. The CDR3 nucleotides are TGTGCCAGCAGTTTCCCAGGGACGGGGAACACTGAAGCTTTCTTT.

This chain connects TRBV28 to TRBJ2-2; 7 positions match TRBD2. Per germline, CDR1 MDHEN and CDR2 SYDVKM. V gave up 8 bases and J gave up 4 bases; unmatched junction bases: 7. This CDR3 has 14 residues. CDR3 in DNA: TGTGCCAGCGGGCGGGGAGGGAGCACCGGGGAGCTGTTTTTT. This gives the protein CASGRGGSTGELFF.

J is TRBJ2-5 and V is TRBV2, with D perhaps given as TRBD1 or TRBD2 (5 bases each). Trimming cost V 8 bases and J 0 bases, with 13 bases left between them. This CDR3 comprises 14 residues. CDR1 SNHLY and CDR2 FYNNEI come from the germline V gene. This CDR3 is CASGGRLYQETQYF. CDR3 bases: TGTGCCAGCGGGGGACGCCTGTACCAAGAGACCCAGTACTTC. Drawing the rest from reference TRBV2 and TRBJ2-5, the complete variable domain is EPEVTQTPSHQVTQMGQEVILRCVPISNHLYFYWYRQILGQKVEFLVSFYNNEISEKSEIFDDQFSVERPDGSNFTLKIRSTKLEDSAMYFCASGGRLYQETQYFGPGTRLLVL.

This chain joins TRBV5-8 and TRBJ2-5, with 10 bases lining up with TRBD2. CDR1 SGHTS and CDR2 YDEGEE come from the germline V gene. J was trimmed by 2 bases and V by 4 bases; bases with no gene match: 5. The CDR3 runs to 15 residues. The CDR3 loop reads CASSPRGLAQETQYF. The CDR3 bases are TGTGCCAGCAGCCCGAGGGGACTAGCGCAAGAGACCCAGTACTTC.

This clone was seen only a few times. The chain carries TRBV7-2 and TRBJ1-2; D is perhaps TRBD1 (6 bases). Trimming removed 7 bases at V and 2 bases at J, with 14 bases between. This CDR3 is built from 14 residues. Germline V CDR1 and CDR2: SGHTA, FQGNSA. CDR3 nucleotide sequence: TGTGCCAGCACCCTGGGGGCCACCAACTATGGCTACACCTTC. It codes for CASTLGATNYGYTF.

J is TRBJ1-2 and V is TRBV9; no definite D call. The germline CDR1 and CDR2 sequences are SGDLS and YYNGEE. V dropped 4 bases and J dropped 1 base, with 11 bases sitting between them. The CDR3 runs 14 residues. The chain's CDR3 is CASSTRGGNYGYTF. The CDR3, as DNA: TGTGCCAGCAGCACCCGTGGCGGTAACTATGGCTACACCTTC.

V gene TRBV7-9 combines with J gene TRBJ1-4; the D is unclear. Germline assignment: CDR1 SEHNR and CDR2 FQNEAQ (reference sequence). The CDR3 has 12 amino acids. Trimming pared 6 bases from V and 8 bases from J, leaving 10 bases between. CDR3 residues: CASSSTWEKLFF. DNA for the CDR3: TGTGCCAGCAGTTCGACCTGGGAAAAACTGTTTTTT.

The V call is TRBV5-4, the J call TRBJ1-2; D is possibly TRBD1 (5 bases). Germline V gene lookup returns CDR1 SGHNT and CDR2 YYREEE (reference sequence). The CDR3 has 14 amino acids. V lost 5 bases and J 3 bases, leaving 14 bases between the germline ends. The CDR3 region is CASSLRGVYYGYTF. CDR3 nucleotides: TGTGCCAGCAGTTTGCGGGGCGTTTACTATGGCTACACCTTC.